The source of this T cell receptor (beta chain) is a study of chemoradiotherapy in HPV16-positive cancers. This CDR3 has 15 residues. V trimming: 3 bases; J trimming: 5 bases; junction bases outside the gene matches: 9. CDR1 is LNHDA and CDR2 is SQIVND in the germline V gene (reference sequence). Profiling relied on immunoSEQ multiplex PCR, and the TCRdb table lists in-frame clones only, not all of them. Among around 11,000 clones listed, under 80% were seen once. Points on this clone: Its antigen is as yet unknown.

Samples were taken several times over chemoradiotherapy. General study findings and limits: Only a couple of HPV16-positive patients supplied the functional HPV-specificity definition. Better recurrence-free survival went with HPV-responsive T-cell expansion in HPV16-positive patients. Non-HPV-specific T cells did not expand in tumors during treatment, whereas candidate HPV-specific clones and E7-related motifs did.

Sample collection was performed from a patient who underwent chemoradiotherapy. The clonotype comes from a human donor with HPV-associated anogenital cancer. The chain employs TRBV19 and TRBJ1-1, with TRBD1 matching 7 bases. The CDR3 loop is CASSMFDRVATEAFF. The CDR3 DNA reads TGTGCCAGTAGTATGTTCGACAGGGTGGCGACTGAAGCTTTCTTT.